The rows below give T cell receptor beta chains drawn from one sample of a study of blood T cell repertoires in COVID-19. Profiled with immunoSEQ multiplex PCR; TCRdb holds only in-frame clones, not every one. The data show 150,000 to 200,000 clones, 80% to 90% seen once. Input material: peripheral blood. The receptors were sampled from a man aged 60-69 years with acute or convalescent COVID-19. CDR3s include the opening cysteine and the closing phenylalanine or tryptophan. D genes are given only for firm matches. Not every row has a clone size; where given, it reads once, few, many or a size class.

V,D,size,J,DNA,CDR3
TRBV7-9,NA,many,TRBJ2-7,TGTGCCAGCAGCCACGTCCGGAGCGGTAACTCCTACGAGCAGTACTTC,CASSHVRSGNSYEQYF
TRBV10-3,NA,NA,TRBJ1-5,TGTGCCATCAGTGGGGCCATGAATCAGCCCCAGCATTTT,CAISGAMNQPQHF
TRBV4-1,TRBD2,NA,TRBJ2-1,TGCGCCAGCAGCCAAACTAGCGGGAGGTCGAATGAGCAGTTCTTC,CASSQTSGRSNEQFF
TRBV6-4,TRBD1,once,TRBJ2-5,TGTGCCAGCAGTGACTCGGGACAGGCGGGGGAGACCCAGTACTTC,CASSDSGQAGETQYF
TRBV5-1,NA,NA,TRBJ2-1,TGCGCCAGCAGCTTGGTAGCGGCTAGCTACAATGAGCAGTTCTTC,CASSLVAASYNEQFF
TRBV5-6,TRBD2,NA,TRBJ2-3,TGTGCCAGCAGCCCAACTAGCGGTAGGGTCTCAGATACGCAGTATTTT,CASSPTSGRVSDTQYF
TRBV7-9,TRBD2,few,TRBJ2-7,TGTGCCAGCAGCTTAGGGAGTCTAGCGGGAGGCGAGCAGTACTTC,CASSLGSLAGGEQYF
TRBV10-3,NA,NA,TRBJ2-2,TGTGCCATCAGTGAGGACGGCAGGGGCGGGGAGCTGTTTTTT,CAISEDGRGGELFF
TRBV7-9,NA,NA,TRBJ2-3,TGTGCCAGCAGCTTGAAGACAGCCTTTCTAGATACGCAGTATTTT,CASSLKTAFLDTQYF
TRBV4-2,NA,NA,TRBJ1-4,TGTGCCAGCAGCCAAGAGGCGGGGGCGGTCGGAAAACTGTTTTTT,CASSQEAGAVGKLFF
TRBV10-3,TRBD2,NA,TRBJ2-7,TGTGCCATCAGAGAGCGGGAGCGGGACGAGCAGTACTTC,CAIRERERDEQYF
TRBV30,NA,NA,TRBJ2-3,TGTGCCTGGAGTCGAGTCACAGATACGCAGTATTTT,CAWSRVTDTQYF
TRBV7-9,TRBD2,NA,TRBJ2-5,TGTGCCAGCAGCCCGCGAGGGCTAGCGGCCACAATGACCCAGTACTTC,CASSPRGLAATMTQYF
TRBV29-1,NA,NA,TRBJ2-5,TGCAGCGTCAGTGGTCTACTGAGGAAGGAGACCCAGTACTTC,CSVSGLLRKETQYF
TRBV7-7,NA,NA,TRBJ2-2,TGTGCTAGCAGCTCACAGGGTGCCGGGGAGCTGTTTTTT,CASSSQGAGELFF
TRBV15,TRBD2,NA,TRBJ2-1,TGTGCCACCAGCCCTAGCGGGCTTACCTACAATGAGCAGTTCTTC,CATSPSGLTYNEQFF
TRBV6-1,NA,once,TRBJ2-7,TGTGCCAGCAGTGAATCCCTTAGTTCCTGGGGACTTCTCTACGAGCAGTACTTC,CASSESLSSWGLLYEQYF
TRBV18,NA,NA,TRBJ1-1,TGTGCCAGCTCACCCAGGGTAAGGGACACTGAAGCTTTCTTT,CASSPRVRDTEAFF
TRBV25-1,NA,NA,TRBJ1-2,TGTGCCAGCAGTGAGGGGGGTAAAGGCTACACCTTC,CASSEGGKGYTF
TRBV6-5,TRBD2,once,TRBJ2-3,TGTGCCAGCAGTCCGGCTAGCGGACGCACAGATACGCAGTATTTT,CASSPASGRTDTQYF
TRBV9,TRBD2,NA,TRBJ2-1,TGTGCCAGCAGTGCTCCGGGCGGGAGCCGAAATGAGCAGTTCTTC,CASSAPGGSRNEQFF
TRBV25-1,TRBD1,NA,TRBJ1-1,TGTGCCAGCAGTGAATGGGGGACAGATTCAACTGAAGCTTTCTTT,CASSEWGTDSTEAFF
TRBV6-4,NA,NA,TRBJ2-3,TGTGCCAGCAGTGCCCGGGGGGATACGCAGTATTTT,CASSARGDTQYF
TRBV27,TRBD1,NA,TRBJ2-2,TGTGCCAGCAGTTTATTAGGGACAGGGACCACCGGGGAGCTGTTTTTT,CASSLLGTGTTGELFF
TRBV5-6,NA,NA,TRBJ1-1,TGTGCCAGCAGCTTCACTACCTCTGGAGCTTTCTTT,CASSFTTSGAFF
TRBV9,NA,NA,TRBJ1-4,TGTGCCAGCAGCGTAGAACGGGGTGTCAATGAAAAACTGTTTTTT,CASSVERGVNEKLFF
TRBV30,NA,NA,TRBJ2-3,TGTGCCTGGAGTGTACGGGGAGTGGGCACAGATACGCAGTATTTT,CAWSVRGVGTDTQYF
TRBV2,TRBD1,NA,TRBJ1-4,TGTGCCAGCAGTGCCAGGGGGAGTGGTAATGAAAAACTGTTTTTT,CASSARGSGNEKLFF